This T cell receptor beta chain was sequenced for a study of blood T cell repertoires in COVID-19. Original processing methods: Counts of nucleated cells, estimated from reference gene primer amplification, were obtained. Here immunoSEQ multiplex PCR was the method, and the copy in TCRdb shows in-frame clones only, minus some. V, J and clone size reflect that table, while D and trimming were determined from the DNA. Of 200,000 to 250,000 clones detected, approximately 85% appear once; the ten largest clones hold roughly 5.5%. V was clipped by 2 bases and J by 8 bases, with 8 bases between them. Germline V lookup: CDR1 SGHRS, CDR2 YFSETQ. CDR3 length equals 12 residues.

This chain connects TRBV5-1 to TRBJ2-1, with a weak D call TRBD2 (5 bases). This TCR came from a woman in her 70s with COVID-19, enrolled during active disease. The sequencing input was peripheral blood. The DNA of the CDR3 is TGCGCCAGCAGCTTTTCCGGGGATGAGCAGTTCTTC. This translates into CASSFSGDEQFF.